This TCR beta chain is from a study of tumor-infiltrating lymphocytes in localized non-small cell lung cancer (dated by TCRdb to about 2021). Regarding the complete study: Patients whose samples were collected after neoadjuvant chemotherapy, as well as both smokers and never-smokers and several histologies, were included in the cohort. Each patient contributed resected tumor tissue and uninvolved lung tissue from the same patient, described as non-adjacent to the tumor. The same patients underwent several integrated assays, with TCR sequencing performed together with flow cytometry, multiplex immunofluorescence, RNA-seq, exome sequencing and proteomics. In total, the ICON cohort was made up of 150 surgical patients who had localized non-small cell lung cancer and whose tumors were resected. The paired tumor versus uninvolved lung comparison of immunoSEQ T-cell fraction included some 54 patients. Findings and caveats that apply to the study as a whole: Different pieces of the same tissue were used for different assays, so technical variation could not be separated from intratumor heterogeneity. TCR-derived T-cell fraction did not differ between the flow cytometry-defined immunotypes IM1 (good prognosis) and IM2 (poor prognosis). Assay coverage differed among patients according to how much tissue was available, so only a subset of the cohort had TCR sequencing. Higher T cell infiltration in tumors than in uninvolved lung tissue was supported by TCRbeta sequencing, consistent with immunofluorescence CD3 counts.

CDR1 and CDR2 were assigned from the germline V gene as SGHTA and FQGNSA. V trim: 4 bases; J trim: 4 bases; unmatched bases: 11. The CDR3 goes from the cysteine to the phenylalanine over 16 residues. The only DNA kept is the CDR3, 48 bases in frame from the first base. A word on this clone: This receptor's antigen is unknown. No per-base quality is available; no much larger clone lies one base away.

The T-cell fraction in tumor and uninvolved lung tissue was provided by TCR sequencing with the immunoSEQ assay. As for the authors' bioinformatics: For survival analysis, patients were split into high (upper tertile) and low (lower two tertiles) T-cell fraction groups and compared by log-rank test. A signed-rank test was used to check for differences in T-cell fraction between paired tumor and uninvolved lung. The clones in this table, taken by TCRdb from immuneACCESS, are in-frame only. Not every clone is retained; where verified, under half of the shortfall comes from an unresolved V gene, and the cause of the rest is unknown. V, J and clone size derive from that table, while D and trimming were established from the DNA sequence. Recorded for this sample are roughly 12,000 clones; about 86% of them occurred a single time. The top ten hold less than 9% of the sample. Enrollment in ICON was initiated in the first half of 2016, and the last patient was enrolled in September 2018. Fresh tumor and matched uninvolved tissue for in-depth immune analyses, including TCR sequencing, were collected from a subcohort of some 76 patients. TCR sequencing was performed on DNA isolated from bulk tissue, without cell sorting.

The sequence joins TRBV7-2 to TRBJ1-2; TRBD1 matches 8 bases in the middle. Material: uninvolved lung tissue not adjacent to the tumor. The sequence derives from a human donor with non-small cell lung cancer. The CDR3 region has the sequence CASSWSSGTGGYGYTF. DNA sequence: TGTGCCAGCAGCTGGTCGTCCGGGACAGGAGGCTATGGCTACACCTTC.